This T cell receptor (beta chain) appears in the sequencing data of a study of early T cells in non-severe SARS-CoV-2 infection. There are many counts of this clonotype. MiXCR, applied by TCRdb to the 5' RACE reads, yields one record per CDR3 protein. The sample consists of about 90,000 distinct CDR3 sequences, 10% to 15% of them appearing once. The CDR3 runs 12 residues. The V gene lost 8 bases and the J gene lost 1 base, with 10 bases spanning the gap. Germline V gives CDR1 SQVTM, CDR2 ANQGSEA. Sequences were derived from whole blood, sampled at baseline. The receptor was derived from an adult who was a healthcare worker with PCR-confirmed SARS-CoV-2 infection or an uninfected control (not recorded which). The chain uses TRBV29-1 and TRBJ2-3, with D hard to call. Written as DNA, the CDR3 is TGCAGCACCCACCCCGGCACAGATACGCAGTATTTT. Its protein product is CSTHPGTDTQYF.